The next 30 T cell receptor beta chains were all read from a single sample in a study of cytomegalovirus exposure and HLA in healthy donors. PCR was performed using 60 Vbeta and 13 Jbeta primers. Assay: immunoSEQ multiplex PCR; the TCRdb copy retains only in-frame clones and omits some. The table shows 60,000 to 75,000 clones, with 65% to 90% occurring only once. Sequenced: PBMCs. These receptors originate from a female donor in good health and CMV-seronegative.

The chain joins TRBV4-3 to TRBJ2-2, with D possibly being TRBD1 (6 bases). Trimming stripped 1 base from V and 3 bases from J, with 12 bases between. The CDR3 has 16 amino acids. Per the germline V gene, CDR1 is LGHNA and CDR2 is YSLEER. Here the CDR3 reads CASSQVSYRDTGELFF. Here the CDR3 DNA reads TGCGCCAGCAGCCAAGTGAGTTACAGGGACACCGGGGAGCTGTTTTTT.

V is TRBV27 and J is TRBJ1-1; the D gene is possibly TRBD1 (5 bases). V lost 7 bases and J 5 bases, leaving 11 bases between the germline ends. CDR1 MNHEY and CDR2 SMNVEV come from the germline V gene (reference sequence). The CDR3 totals 12 residues. The CDR3 loop is CASKGGGTEAFF. CDR3 nucleotide sequence: TGTGCCAGCAAAGGTGGGGGGACTGAAGCTTTCTTT.

This clone came up a few times. The chain has TRBV7-9 and TRBJ1-1; D possibly corresponds to TRBD1 (5 bases). V was pared by 5 bases and J by 4 bases, with 17 bases between. The CDR3 sequence is 15 residues long. CDR1 and CDR2 (germline): SEHNR, FQNEAQ (reference sequence). DNA for the CDR3: TGTGCCAGCAGCCCAGGAGTGGGGGGAACCACTGAAGCTTTCTTT. It is translated as CASSPGVGGTTEAFF.

The chain has TRBV10-2 and TRBJ2-7, with D possibly being TRBD1 (6 bases). V was cut by 4 bases and J by 0 bases, with 7 bases left in between. Germline CDR1 reads WSHSY; CDR2 reads SAAADI. The CDR3 is 13 residues long. In nucleotides, the CDR3 is TGCGCCAGCAGTGGGGACAACTCCTACGAGCAGTACTTC. Protein sequence: CASSGDNSYEQYF.

The rearrangement uses TRBV30 and TRBJ2-1, with 10 bases fitting TRBD1. This CDR3 has 15 amino acids. The germline CDR1 and CDR2 sequences are GTSNPN and SVGIG (reference sequence). With V trimmed by 1 base and J by 5 bases, 5 bases remained unmatched. CDR3 sequence reads: CAWSALGTGDNEQFF. CDR3 DNA sequence: TGTGCCTGGAGTGCACTGGGGACAGGGGACAATGAGCAGTTCTTC.

The gene calls are TRBV7-2 and TRBJ2-7, with a possible D match to TRBD1 (5 bases). CDR3 size: 15 residues. From germline, CDR1 is SGHTA and CDR2 FQGNSA. V shed 2 bases and J shed 0 bases, with 11 bases lying between them. CDR3 region: CASSLIDSHSYEQYF. Written as DNA, the CDR3 is TGTGCCAGCAGCTTAATCGACAGCCACTCCTACGAGCAGTACTTC.

The CDR3 DNA reads as TGTGCCAGCAGCTTGGACGGGGCTAACTATGGCTACACCTTC. Translated: CASSLDGANYGYTF. The chain recombines TRBV7-2 with TRBJ1-2, with no clear D. This CDR3 spans 14 amino acids. Germline V gene data show CDR1 as SGHTA and CDR2 as FQGNSA. V was shortened by 3 bases and J by 0 bases, with 8 bases between the two germline ends.

This clone appeared a single time. The V gene is TRBV7-8, the J gene TRBJ2-1; TRBD2 matches 14 bases. The CDR3 consists of 17 residues. V lost 0 bases to trimming and J lost 14 bases; unmatched junction nucleotides: 12. From germline, CDR1 is SGHVS and CDR2 FQNEAQ. CDR3 residues: CASSLAGGTSGSSTKFF. In DNA form, the CDR3 reads TGTGCCAGCAGCTTAGCGGGGGGGACTAGCGGGAGTTCAACCAAGTTCTTC.

The chain recombines TRBV15 with TRBJ2-3; 13 nucleotides line up with TRBD2. Germline CDR1 reads LNHNV; CDR2 reads YYDKDF (reference sequence). The CDR3 has 15 residues. V shed 5 bases and J 3 bases; nucleotides not matched to a gene: 2. CDR3 protein: CATSVTSGGTDTQYF. The CDR3 nucleotides are TGTGCCACCAGCGTGACTAGCGGGGGGACAGATACGCAGTATTTT.

This clone was picked up a small number of times. The CDR3 sequence: CAYRPTNVGGYTF. Written as DNA, the CDR3 is TGTGCTTACAGACCCACGAACGTCGGAGGCTACACCTTC. The rearrangement uses TRBV30 and TRBJ1-2; D is unresolved. The CDR3 is 13 amino acids. Germline loops: CDR1 GTSNPN, CDR2 SVGIG (reference sequence).

This clone came up once. The chain uses TRBV27 and TRBJ1-4, with TRBD1 identical over 8 bases. The CDR3 has 14 residues. Trimming at V came to 6 bases and at J to 3 bases, leaving 3 bases not matched to a gene. Germline assignment: CDR1 MNHEY and CDR2 SMNVEV (reference sequence). CDR3 residues: CASRRDRSNEKLFF. The CDR3 nucleotides read TGTGCCAGCAGGAGGGACAGGTCTAATGAAAAACTGTTTTTT.

The chain carries TRBV5-1 and TRBJ2-7; 8 nucleotides line up with TRBD1. V shed 5 bases and J 5 bases; nucleotides not matched to a gene: 9. The CDR3 contains 14 residues. CDR1 is SGHRS, CDR2 YFSETQ, per germline. The CDR3 is CASRPGQGMHEQYF. DNA for the CDR3: TGCGCCAGCAGACCCGGACAGGGTATGCACGAGCAGTACTTC.

The gene calls are TRBV7-9 and TRBJ2-1, with 10 positions matching TRBD1. V dropped 4 bases and J dropped 2; count of bases not matched to a gene: 2. Per germline, CDR1 SEHNR and CDR2 FQNEAQ (reference sequence). CDR3 length: 15 residues. CDR3 in DNA: TGTGCCAGCAGCTACGGACAGGGGGCCTACAATGAGCAGTTCTTC. Residues: CASSYGQGAYNEQFF.

J is TRBJ1-4 and V is TRBV5-4; 9 nucleotides line up with TRBD1. The V gene's germline CDR1 is SGHNT and CDR2 YYREEE (reference sequence). This CDR3 is built from 16 residues. V shed 4 bases, J shed 0 bases, and the junction held 4 bases outside the gene matches. CDR3 DNA sequence: TGTGCCAGCAGCGAACAGGGGGCGACAACTAATGAAAAACTGTTTTTT. Translating gives CASSEQGATTNEKLFF. Variable domain in full (rest from reference TRBV5-4 and TRBJ1-4): ETGVTQSPTHLIKTRGQQVTLRCSSQSGHNTVSWYQQALGQGPQFIFQYYREEENGRGNFPPRFSGLQFPNYSSELNVNALELDDSALYLCASSEQGATTNEKLFFGSGTQLSVL.

About this clone: Germline and junction disagree at one end, which may indicate a read error. The rearrangement uses TRBV6-1 and TRBJ1-1; 10 nucleotides agree with TRBD1. CDR3 size: 13 residues. Germline lookup yields CDR1 MNHNS and CDR2 SASEGT. This CDR3 reads CASGDRGRGEAFF. CDR3 DNA sequence: TGTGCCAGCGGTGACAGGGGGCGCGGTGAAGCTTTCTTT.

DNA of the CDR3: TGTGCCAGCAGTTTCCTAGCGGGCCAACTCATAAGAAAGACGGTAGGGGAGCAGTTCTTC. It is translated as CASSFLAGQLIRKTVGEQFF. The rearrangement uses TRBV28 and TRBJ2-1, with 8 nucleotides matching TRBD2. V gave up 3 bases and J gave up 10 bases; unmatched junction bases: 26. The CDR3 loop spans 20 amino acids. From germline, CDR1 is MDHEN and CDR2 SYDVKM.

The CDR3 DNA reads as TGCGCCAGCAGCTTGGCCTTAGCGGGAGGTGGGGACCAGTACTTC. Protein product: CASSLALAGGGDQYF. The chain is built from TRBV5-1 and TRBJ2-5, with 10 bases fitting TRBD2. Germline CDR1 SGHRS, CDR2 YFSETQ. The CDR3 sequence is 15 residues long. V lost 0 bases and J lost 10; bases outside the gene matches: 9.

This clone has only a few counts. This chain links TRBV6-5 with TRBJ2-7; D is possibly TRBD1 (5 bases). There are 13 residues in the CDR3. Germline V CDR1 and CDR2: MNHEY, SVGAGI. The V end was cut by 7 bases, the J end by 7 bases, with 17 bases between. CDR3 region: CASTSGRVREQYF. In DNA form, the CDR3 reads TGTGCCAGCACCTCGGGCAGGGTCCGGGAGCAGTACTTC.

In this sample, this clone turned up a few times. The chain is built from TRBV4-3 and TRBJ2-1; 8 bases fit TRBD2. The CDR3 extends over 18 amino acids. Germline V lookup: CDR1 LGHNA, CDR2 YSLEER. V dropped 2 bases and J dropped 0; count of bases not matched to a gene: 9. The CDR3 sequence: CASSQLASGSSSYNEQFF. Here the CDR3 DNA reads TGCGCCAGCAGCCAACTGGCTAGCGGGTCCAGCTCCTACAATGAGCAGTTCTTC.

This clone is a singleton in its sample. CDR3: CASSFGQGTGYTF. CDR3 coding DNA: TGCGCCAGCAGCTTTGGACAGGGGACCGGCTACACCTTC. The V call is TRBV5-1, the J call TRBJ1-2, with TRBD1 matching over 9 bases. From germline, CDR1 is SGHRS and CDR2 YFSETQ. The CDR3 contains 13 residues. The V gene end was trimmed by 2 bases and the J gene end by 8 bases; junction bases not matched to a gene: 4.

The V call is TRBV19, the J call TRBJ1-5; D perhaps matches TRBD1 (6 bases). V was cut by 3 bases and J by 0 bases, with 15 bases left in between. In germline, CDR1 is LNHDA, CDR2 SQIVND (reference sequence). This CDR3 has 17 residues. The CDR3 loop reads CASSMGRGRNSNQPQHF. The CDR3, as DNA: TGTGCCAGTAGTATGGGCAGGGGACGTAATAGCAATCAGCCCCAGCATTTT.

The table lists this clone with a few counts. The CDR3 bases are TGTGCCAGCACAGGGGGCATAATGAACACTGAAGCTTTCTTT. Translation: CASTGGIMNTEAFF. This chain connects TRBV6-1 to TRBJ1-1; 8 nucleotides agree with TRBD1. This CDR3 has 14 residues. CDR1 and CDR2 (germline): MNHNS, SASEGT. The V and J ends lost 7 bases and 0 bases, in that order; junction bases with no gene match: 4.

V gene TRBV9 combines with J gene TRBJ2-3, with 10 bases that match TRBD1. J was trimmed by 3 bases and V by 2 bases; bases with no gene match: 12. Per the germline V gene, CDR1 is SGDLS and CDR2 is YYNGEE. This CDR3 contains 18 residues. CDR3 sequence reads: CASSVYEAGTGVTDTQYF. The CDR3 DNA follows: TGTGCCAGCAGCGTCTATGAGGCCGGGACAGGGGTAACAGATACGCAGTATTTT.

The chain employs TRBV19 and TRBJ1-2, with TRBD1 matching over 9 bases. Unmatched junction bases numbered 11, after V lost 4 bases and J lost 8 bases. Germline V lookup: CDR1 LNHDA, CDR2 SQIVND (reference sequence). CDR3 length equals 15 residues. The CDR3 DNA sequence: TGTGCCAGTAGTACCTTCATACAGGGGGCAGCAGGCTACACCTTC. The encoded protein is CASSTFIQGAAGYTF.

The chain has TRBV6-1 and TRBJ1-1, with a possible D match to TRBD1 (5 bases). V dropped 8 bases and J dropped 0 bases, with 16 bases sitting between them. The CDR3 loop spans 15 amino acids. CDR1 and CDR2 from the germline V gene are MNHNS and SASEGT. This chain's CDR3 is CASHGRGGVNTEAFF. The CDR3 DNA sequence: TGTGCCAGCCACGGACGCGGAGGGGTGAACACTGAAGCTTTCTTT.

As for this clone: The CDR3 does not close with the conserved phenylalanine or tryptophan, likely indicating a read error. This chain links TRBV28 with TRBJ2-7, with a possible D match to TRBD2 (6 bases). V was clipped by 3 bases and J by 2 bases, with 8 bases between them. The CDR3 runs to 13 residues. The germline CDR1 and CDR2 sequences are MDHEN and SYDVKM. Here the CDR3 DNA reads TGTGCCAGCAGTTTCGGGGGAACCTACGAGCAGTACCTC. Residues: CASSFGGTYEQYL.

The V and J genes are TRBV7-8 and TRBJ1-1; the match to TRBD1 covers 8 bases. Germline CDR1 reads SGHVS; CDR2 reads FQNEAQ. The V segment lost 1 base and the J segment 4 bases; nucleotides outside the gene matches: 2. The CDR3 is made up of 14 amino acids. Here the CDR3 DNA reads TGTGCCAGCAGCTTAGGGACAGGGTTCACTGAAGCTTTCTTT. Protein: CASSLGTGFTEAFF.

CDR3 nucleotide sequence: TGTGCCAGCAGCTTAGACAGGGACACTGAAGCTTTCTTT. Translating gives CASSLDRDTEAFF. The rearrangement links TRBV7-6 to TRBJ1-1, with TRBD1 as a possible D gene (6 bases). V lost 1 base, J lost 3 bases, and 6 bases lay in between. The CDR3 contains 13 residues. CDR1 and CDR2 from the germline V gene are SGHVS and FNYEAQ.

CDR3 nucleotides: TGTGCCAGCAGCGTAACAGGGAAGGCCTACAATGAGCAGTTCTTC. This codes for CASSVTGKAYNEQFF. V and J are TRBV9 and TRBJ2-1; tentative D call: TRBD1 (6 bases). This CDR3 is built from 15 residues. Germline assignment: CDR1 SGDLS and CDR2 YYNGEE. V was trimmed by 1 base and J by 2 bases, leaving 10 bases between them. The full variable domain, its missing parts supplied by reference TRBV9 and TRBJ2-1, is DSGVTQTPKHLITATGQRVTLRCSPRSGDLSVYWYQQSLDQGLQFLIQYYNGEERAKGNILERFSAQQFPDLHSELNLSSLELGDSALYFCASSVTGKAYNEQFFGPGTRLTVL.

The chain is built from TRBV18 and TRBJ1-3, with 8 positions matching TRBD1. CDR1 is KGHSH, CDR2 LQKENI, per germline. Trimming took 0 bases from V and 3 from J; bases not matched to a gene: 4. The CDR3 is made up of 16 amino acids. This chain's CDR3 is CASSPPQGAIGNTIYF. CDR3 in DNA: TGTGCCAGCTCACCACCGCAGGGGGCAATTGGAAACACCATATATTTT.